This T cell receptor (beta chain) was recovered during a study of cytomegalovirus exposure and HLA in healthy donors. Study observations and caveats: The listing of 150 to 200 TCR beta chains classed them as cytomegalovirus-associated. Per published accounts, TCR beta sequences correctly predicted the HLA-A and HLA-B alleles of most subjects. TCR beta chain V- and J-gene trimming was linked, in a later analysis, to a missense variant in DCLRE1C.

For this clone: Antigen: not known. A junction boundary mismatches the germline segment, possibly from a read error.

PCR was performed using 60 Vbeta and 13 Jbeta primers. The table came from immunoSEQ multiplex PCR; TCRdb's copy has only in-frame clones and leaves some out. The repertoire holds about 230,000 clones, with 80% to 90% as singletons. The material sequenced was PBMCs. This receptor was obtained from a girl aged 2 to 9 in good health and CMV-seronegative.

CDR3 amino acids: CASSPGGTVPLF. The CDR3 region has the DNA TGTGCCAGCTCACCCGGTGGGACAGTTCCACTCTTC. This sequence joins TRBV18 and TRBJ1-2, with TRBD1 identical over 7 bases. The germline gives CDR1 KGHSH, CDR2 LQKENI. This CDR3 contains 12 residues.